This TCR beta chain was captured in a study of post-analysis software for immune sequencing data. Turning to the study itself: Relapsing-remitting, secondary progressive and progressive-relapsing forms of multiple sclerosis all featured among disease courses. General observations from the study: A significant reduction in normalized Chao1 diversity was observed in multiple sclerosis patients versus controls. Comparison of patients with controls showed about 5 TRBV segments more frequent in patients, TRBV5-6, TRBV5-1 and TRBV20-1 among them. Same-batch preparations were strongly co-clustered by F measure.

In this sample, this clonotype turned up a few times. Its specificity is not known. The germline CDR1 and CDR2 sequences are SGHVS and FQNEAQ. J gave up 5 bases and V 1 base, and 3 bases lay outside the gene matches. CDR3 length equals 15 residues. The library was made from cDNA and included unique molecular identifiers. T cells numbering about 0.95 to 10 million gave rise to 500,000 or so cDNA molecules. TCRdb used MiXCR to reprocess the PCR reads, holding one entry per CDR3 protein. This table holds fewer than 600,000 distinct CDR3 sequences, 40% to 55% found once. The specimen was blood. The rearrangement joins TRBV7-8 to TRBJ1-5; 9 nucleotides line up with TRBD1. The clonotype originates from a girl between 5 and 17 years old with multiple sclerosis. The CDR3 here is CASSLVNRGHQPQHF. CDR3 DNA: TGTGCCAGCAGCTTAGTGAACAGGGGGCATCAGCCCCAGCATTTT.